This T cell receptor (beta chain) was retrieved from a study of beta chain features in type 1 diabetes. The study, taken as a whole, reports: Patients with type 1 diabetes carried fewer insertions and had more deletions at their VDJ junctions. Any HLA-type effect on TCRB rearrangement remained unresolved here.

This CDR3 contains 15 residues. The germline V gene encodes CDR1 KGHSH and CDR2 LQKENI. Germline trimming cut 5 bases from V and 3 bases from J; bases unmatched to any gene: 9. This clone occurred a few times. No antigen is known for it. Expressed TCRB transcripts were sequenced, since all the RNA that had been isolated was reverse transcribed. Sequenced by immunoSEQ multiplex PCR; TCRdb stores in-frame clones only, minus some. The sample holds about half a million clones, roughly 30% seen once. This TCR was sampled from a man aged 18 to 30 in good health. The specimen was naive CD4+ T cells from blood. This sequence joins TRBV18 and TRBJ1-1, with 7 bases matching TRBD1. This CDR3 is CASSSRTGADTEAFF. The DNA for the CDR3 is TGTGCCAGCTCAAGTCGAACAGGGGCTGACACTGAAGCTTTCTTT.